This T cell receptor beta chain comes out of a study of regulatory T cells in long-lasting Graves disease. The sample's time point: persistent/refractory GD, antithyroid drugs over 5 years with positive TRAb. PBMCs were the source of the RNA used for TCR sequencing. V lost 7 bases to trimming and J lost 3 bases, with 4 bases between them. CDR1 is SNHLY and CDR2 is FYNNEI in the germline V gene. The length of the CDR3 is 12 residues. This clonotype was seen ten or more times. Building the TCR beta libraries relied on iRepertoire HTBI primers, and CDR3 regions underwent Arm-PCR. Each CDR3 protein is one row after TCRdb ran MiXCR on the multiplex PCR reads. The profile shows around 300,000 distinct CDR3 sequences, roughly 21% of them singletons.

The chain employs TRBV2 and TRBJ2-6; D is ambiguous. The clonotype was recovered from a female donor with Graves disease. The source was peripheral blood mononuclear cells (PBMCs), collected when the disease was refractory, from a patient treated with antithyroid drugs. This chain's CDR3 is CASTRGANVLTF. The CDR3 nucleotides read TGTGCCAGCACTCGTGGGGCCAACGTCCTGACTTTC.